This is a list of T cell receptor beta chains from one sample in a study of shared clonotypes between healthy human individuals. Repertoires were generated with immunoSEQ multiplex PCR, while TCRdb's copy carries only in-frame clones and drops some. Of some 1,400,000 clones detected, more than 95% appear once; the ten largest clones hold approximately 1%. Material: naive CD4+ T cells sorted from blood. The receptors originated from a man aged 25-45 years in good health. The CDR3 runs from the conserved cysteine through the conserved F or W. Each record gives: V gene, clone size, D gene, J gene, CDR3 DNA, CDR3 protein. The D gene is left open where the match is weak. A row's size may be missing; if present it is once, few, many or a size class.

v_call: TRBV28
clone_size: .
d_call: TRBD1
j_call: TRBJ1-2
cdr3_nt: TGTGCCAGCAGTCCCGGGACAGGTTTTCCCTATGGCTACACCTTC
cdr3_aa: CASSPGTGFPYGYTF

v_call: TRBV5-4
clone_size: .
d_call: .
j_call: TRBJ1-1
cdr3_nt: TGTGCCAGCAGCGGCCAGACCAAGAACACTGAAGCTTTCTTT
cdr3_aa: CASSGQTKNTEAFF

v_call: TRBV18
clone_size: once
d_call: .
j_call: TRBJ1-4
cdr3_nt: TGTGCCAGCTCACAGACCGGTGGACATGAAAAACTGTTTTTT
cdr3_aa: CASSQTGGHEKLFF

v_call: TRBV28
clone_size: .
d_call: TRBD1
j_call: TRBJ2-7
cdr3_nt: TGTGCCAGCAGAACAACAGGGGGCGGCTACGAGCAGTACTTC
cdr3_aa: CASRTTGGGYEQYF

v_call: TRBV1
clone_size: .
d_call: .
j_call: TRBJ2-7
cdr3_nt: TGCACCAGCAGCCTACCGCAGGGTAGCGGGAGGAGCCACGAGCAGTACTTC
cdr3_aa: CTSSLPQGSGRSHEQYF

v_call: TRBV5-1
clone_size: once
d_call: TRBD2
j_call: TRBJ2-1
cdr3_nt: TGCGCCAGCAGCTTGGTTGCTAGCGGGAGTTCCTACAATGAGCAGTTCTTC
cdr3_aa: CASSLVASGSSYNEQFF

v_call: TRBV28
clone_size: .
d_call: .
j_call: TRBJ2-7
cdr3_nt: TGTGCCAGCTCGCCCACGGCCTTGAGCTCCTACGAGCAGTACTTC
cdr3_aa: CASSPTALSSYEQYF

v_call: TRBV27
clone_size: .
d_call: TRBD1
j_call: TRBJ1-3
cdr3_nt: TGTGCCAGCCGGCCTAGGGGGCCTGGAAACACCATATATTTT
cdr3_aa: CASRPRGPGNTIYF

v_call: TRBV5-4
clone_size: .
d_call: TRBD1
j_call: TRBJ2-6
cdr3_nt: TGTGCCAGCACATTGACAGGGCCTGGGGCCAACGTCCTGACTTTC
cdr3_aa: CASTLTGPGANVLTF

v_call: TRBV11-2
clone_size: .
d_call: .
j_call: TRBJ2-5
cdr3_nt: TGTGCCAGCAGCCTAGGGGGGAGGGCAGTTACGGAGACCCAGTACTTC
cdr3_aa: CASSLGGRAVTETQYF

v_call: TRBV10-3
clone_size: .
d_call: .
j_call: TRBJ2-1
cdr3_nt: TGTGCCATCAGTGTATGGGCAGGGGGGGATGAGCAGTTCTTC
cdr3_aa: CAISVWAGGDEQFF

v_call: TRBV27
clone_size: .
d_call: .
j_call: TRBJ1-5
cdr3_nt: TGTGCCAGCAGTGTCGGGATCAGTCAGCCCCAGCATTTT
cdr3_aa: CASSVGISQPQHF

v_call: TRBV4-1
clone_size: .
d_call: .
j_call: TRBJ2-2
cdr3_nt: TGCGCCAGCAGCCAAAGGTGGGCGAACACCGGGGAGCTGTTTTTT
cdr3_aa: CASSQRWANTGELFF

v_call: TRBV28
clone_size: .
d_call: .
j_call: TRBJ2-7
cdr3_nt: TGTGCCAGCAGCTCTCCCTACGAGCAGTACTTC
cdr3_aa: CASSSPYEQYF

v_call: TRBV27
clone_size: .
d_call: TRBD2
j_call: TRBJ2-1
cdr3_nt: TGTGCCAGCAGTTTCGACGTTCTCAGAACTAGCGGGAGTTACAATGAGCAGTTCTTC
cdr3_aa: CASSFDVLRTSGSYNEQFF

v_call: TRBV7-9
clone_size: .
d_call: .
j_call: TRBJ1-1
cdr3_nt: TGTGCCAGCAGCTTATTTCAGAACACTGAAGCTTTCTTT
cdr3_aa: CASSLFQNTEAFF

v_call: TRBV6-1
clone_size: .
d_call: .
j_call: TRBJ1-4
cdr3_nt: TGTGCCAGCAGTGATCAAGGGGAAGAAAAACTGTTTTTT
cdr3_aa: CASSDQGEEKLFF

v_call: TRBV7-9
clone_size: .
d_call: .
j_call: TRBJ1-1
cdr3_nt: TGTGCCAGCAGCGCCAACACGGAGAACACTGAAGCTTTCTTT
cdr3_aa: CASSANTENTEAFF

v_call: TRBV7-9
clone_size: .
d_call: .
j_call: TRBJ1-5
cdr3_nt: TGTGCCAGCAGCCAAGTTAGGGGAGCTCGTCAGCCCCAGCATTTT
cdr3_aa: CASSQVRGARQPQHF

v_call: TRBV11-3
clone_size: .
d_call: .
j_call: TRBJ2-1
cdr3_nt: TGTGCCAGCAGCTTAGTAGTAGGCAGACGCTCCTACAATGAGCAGTTCTTC
cdr3_aa: CASSLVVGRRSYNEQFF

v_call: TRBV7-8
clone_size: .
d_call: .
j_call: TRBJ2-7
cdr3_nt: TGTGCCAGCCCGTGGAATCGCTCCTACGAGCAGTACTTC
cdr3_aa: CASPWNRSYEQYF

v_call: TRBV29-1
clone_size: .
d_call: TRBD2
j_call: TRBJ2-3
cdr3_nt: TGCAGCGTGGGGACTAGAGTCACAGATACGCAGTATTTT
cdr3_aa: CSVGTRVTDTQYF

v_call: TRBV5-8
clone_size: .
d_call: .
j_call: TRBJ1-5
cdr3_nt: TGTGCCAGCAGCCCCGGGGCAGGAGGTTACAATCAGCCCCAGCATTTT
cdr3_aa: CASSPGAGGYNQPQHF

v_call: TRBV14
clone_size: .
d_call: .
j_call: TRBJ1-4
cdr3_nt: TGTGCCAGCAGCCAAGTTAATGACAGGACCACTAATGAAAAACTGTTTTTT
cdr3_aa: CASSQVNDRTTNEKLFF

v_call: TRBV9
clone_size: .
d_call: .
j_call: TRBJ2-1
cdr3_nt: TGTGCCAGCAGCGTAGCCGGACTACCCAATGAGCAGTTCTTC
cdr3_aa: CASSVAGLPNEQFF

v_call: TRBV21-1
clone_size: .
d_call: .
j_call: TRBJ1-2
cdr3_nt: TGTGCCAGCAGCAAAGTCGTCAGGACTAACTATGGCTACACCTTC
cdr3_aa: CASSKVVRTNYGYTF

v_call: TRBV11-2
clone_size: .
d_call: .
j_call: TRBJ2-4
cdr3_nt: TGTGCCAGCAGCTTAGCGGGAGTACCCAAAAACATTCAGTACTTC
cdr3_aa: CASSLAGVPKNIQYF

v_call: TRBV6-1
clone_size: .
d_call: TRBD1
j_call: TRBJ2-7
cdr3_nt: TGTGCCAGCAGCGCCGGGACAGGGCCTTACGAGCAGTACTTC
cdr3_aa: CASSAGTGPYEQYF

v_call: TRBV9
clone_size: .
d_call: TRBD2
j_call: TRBJ2-2
cdr3_nt: TGTGCCAGCAGCCCCAATAGCGGGAATCAAAACACCGGGGAGCTGTTTTTT
cdr3_aa: CASSPNSGNQNTGELFF

v_call: TRBV4-3
clone_size: .
d_call: .
j_call: TRBJ2-1
cdr3_nt: .
cdr3_aa: CASSQVGQGSRSFF

v_call: TRBV27
clone_size: once
d_call: TRBD1
j_call: TRBJ1-2
cdr3_nt: TGTGCCAGCAGTCCCAATCGACAGGGAAAACCTAACTATGGCTACACCTTC
cdr3_aa: CASSPNRQGKPNYGYTF

v_call: TRBV15
clone_size: .
d_call: .
j_call: TRBJ1-5
cdr3_nt: TGTGCCACCAGCAGGCCCACGGGAAATAGCAATCAGCCCCAGCATTTT
cdr3_aa: CATSRPTGNSNQPQHF

v_call: TRBV28
clone_size: .
d_call: .
j_call: TRBJ2-3
cdr3_nt: TGTGCCAGCAGTCGGTGGCTCGCTAGCACAGATACGCAGTATTTT
cdr3_aa: CASSRWLASTDTQYF

v_call: TRBV10-2
clone_size: .
d_call: TRBD2
j_call: TRBJ2-7
cdr3_nt: TGCGCCAGCAGTCTAGCGGGGGACTCCTACGAGCAGTACTTC
cdr3_aa: CASSLAGDSYEQYF

v_call: TRBV2
clone_size: .
d_call: .
j_call: TRBJ1-4
cdr3_nt: TGTGCCAGCAGTGAGTCGCGGGGTGGGAAACTGTTTTTT
cdr3_aa: CASSESRGGKLFF

v_call: TRBV28
clone_size: once
d_call: .
j_call: TRBJ2-1
cdr3_nt: TGTGCCAGCAGCTCTCTCTATGAGCAGTTCTTC
cdr3_aa: CASSSLYEQFF

v_call: TRBV7-2
clone_size: .
d_call: TRBD1
j_call: TRBJ1-3
cdr3_nt: TGTGCCAGCAGCCCCAATATTGGGACAGGGGTAAACACCATATATTTT
cdr3_aa: CASSPNIGTGVNTIYF

v_call: TRBV7-2
clone_size: .
d_call: .
j_call: TRBJ2-3
cdr3_nt: TGTGCCAGCAGCCCCGCTGGCGGGGCTAGCACAGATACGCAGTATTTT
cdr3_aa: CASSPAGGASTDTQYF

v_call: TRBV6-5
clone_size: .
d_call: .
j_call: TRBJ2-5
cdr3_nt: TGTGCCAGCAGTTACAGGGCAGGGTTAGAGGAGACCCAGTACTTC
cdr3_aa: CASSYRAGLEETQYF

v_call: TRBV28
clone_size: .
d_call: TRBD1
j_call: TRBJ2-7
cdr3_nt: TGTGCCAGCAGACCCGGACAGGGTTTCTACGAGCAGTACTTC
cdr3_aa: CASRPGQGFYEQYF

v_call: TRBV27
clone_size: once
d_call: .
j_call: TRBJ1-4
cdr3_nt: TGTGCCAGCAACCGAGCAGGGTTTGAGGGAAAACTGTTTTTT
cdr3_aa: CASNRAGFEGKLFF

v_call: TRBV6-6
clone_size: .
d_call: .
j_call: TRBJ1-2
cdr3_nt: TGTGCCAGCAGTTACTCGAGATCAACTAACTATGGCTACACCTTC
cdr3_aa: CASSYSRSTNYGYTF

v_call: TRBV28
clone_size: once
d_call: .
j_call: TRBJ1-2
cdr3_nt: TGTGCCAGCAGTTTAATCCAGGGCCAAGGCTACACCTTC
cdr3_aa: CASSLIQGQGYTF

v_call: TRBV5-1
clone_size: .
d_call: .
j_call: TRBJ1-5
cdr3_nt: TGCGCCAGCAGCTTGGCCGGCAGGGCTAATCAGCCCCAGCATTTT
cdr3_aa: CASSLAGRANQPQHF

v_call: TRBV6-5
clone_size: once
d_call: .
j_call: TRBJ1-1
cdr3_nt: TGTGCCAGCAGCCCTAGGGGCTTCACTGAAGCTTTCTTT
cdr3_aa: CASSPRGFTEAFF

v_call: TRBV11-2
clone_size: .
d_call: .
j_call: TRBJ2-7
cdr3_nt: TGTGCCAGCAGCTTAGTTCTGGGCCAGGGGGAGCAGTACTTC
cdr3_aa: CASSLVLGQGEQYF